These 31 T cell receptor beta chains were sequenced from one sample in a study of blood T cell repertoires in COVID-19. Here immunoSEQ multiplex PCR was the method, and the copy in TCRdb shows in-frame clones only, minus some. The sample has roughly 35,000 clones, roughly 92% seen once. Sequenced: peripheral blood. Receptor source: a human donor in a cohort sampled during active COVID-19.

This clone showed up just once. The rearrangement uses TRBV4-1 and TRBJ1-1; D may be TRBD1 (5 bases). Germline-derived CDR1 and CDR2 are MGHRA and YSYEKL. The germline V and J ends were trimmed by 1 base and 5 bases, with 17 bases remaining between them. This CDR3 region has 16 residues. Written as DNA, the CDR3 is TGCGCCAGCAGCCAAGCCCCGGGGGGGGGAGAGACTGAAGCTTTCTTT. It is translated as CASSQAPGGGETEAFF.

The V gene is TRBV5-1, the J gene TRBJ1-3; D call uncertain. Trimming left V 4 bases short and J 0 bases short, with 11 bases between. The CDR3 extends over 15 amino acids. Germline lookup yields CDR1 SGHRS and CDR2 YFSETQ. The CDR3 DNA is TGCGCCAGCAGCCAGTTCGCCCCCTCTGGAAACACCATATATTTT. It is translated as CASSQFAPSGNTIYF.

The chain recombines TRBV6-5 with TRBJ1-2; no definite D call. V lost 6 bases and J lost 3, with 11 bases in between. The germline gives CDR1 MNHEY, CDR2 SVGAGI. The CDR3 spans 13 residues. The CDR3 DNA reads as TGTGCCAGCAGCCGGAGGGAGGACTATGGCTACACCTTC. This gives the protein CASSRREDYGYTF.

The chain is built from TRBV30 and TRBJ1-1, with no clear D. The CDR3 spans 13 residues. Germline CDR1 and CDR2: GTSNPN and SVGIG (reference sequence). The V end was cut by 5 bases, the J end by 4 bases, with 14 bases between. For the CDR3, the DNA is TGTGCCTGGGGCAGCGTGCGGGGCACTGAAGCTTTCTTT. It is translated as CAWGSVRGTEAFF.

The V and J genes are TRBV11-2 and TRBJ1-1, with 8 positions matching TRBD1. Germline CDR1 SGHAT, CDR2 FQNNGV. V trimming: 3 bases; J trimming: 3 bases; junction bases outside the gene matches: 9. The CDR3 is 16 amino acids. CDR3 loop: CASSFSAGGLDTEAFF. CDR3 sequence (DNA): TGTGCCAGCAGCTTTTCGGCAGGGGGCTTGGACACTGAAGCTTTCTTT.

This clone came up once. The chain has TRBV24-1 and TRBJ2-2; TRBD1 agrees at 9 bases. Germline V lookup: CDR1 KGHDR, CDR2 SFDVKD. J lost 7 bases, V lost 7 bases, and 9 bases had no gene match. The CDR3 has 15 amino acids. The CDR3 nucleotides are TGTGCCACCAGGGCCCGTGGGACAGGGTTCGGGGAGCTGTTTTTT. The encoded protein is CATRARGTGFGELFF.

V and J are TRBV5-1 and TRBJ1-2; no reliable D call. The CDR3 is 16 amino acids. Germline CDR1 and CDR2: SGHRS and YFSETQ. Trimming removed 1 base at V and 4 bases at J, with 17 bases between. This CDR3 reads CASSLSEGINFYGYTF. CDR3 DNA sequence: TGCGCCAGCAGCTTGTCCGAGGGAATAAACTTCTATGGCTACACCTTC. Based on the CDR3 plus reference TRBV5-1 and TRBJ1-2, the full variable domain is KAGVTQTPRYLIKTRGQQVTLSCSPISGHRSVSWYQQTPGQGLQFLFEYFSETQRNKGNFPGRFSGRQFSNSRSEMNVSTLELGDSALYLCASSLSEGINFYGYTFGSGTRLTVV.

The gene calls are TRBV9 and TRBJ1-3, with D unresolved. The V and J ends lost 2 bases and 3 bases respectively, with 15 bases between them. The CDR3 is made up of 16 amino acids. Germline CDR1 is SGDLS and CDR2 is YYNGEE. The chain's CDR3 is CASSVAPGSYGNTIYF. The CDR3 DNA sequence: TGTGCCAGCAGCGTGGCGCCGGGATCATATGGAAACACCATATATTTT.

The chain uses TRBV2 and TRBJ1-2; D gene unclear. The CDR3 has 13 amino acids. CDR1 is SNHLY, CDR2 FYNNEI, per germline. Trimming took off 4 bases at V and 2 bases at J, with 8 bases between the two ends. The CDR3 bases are TGTGCCAGCAGTGTGACTCCGAACTATGGCTACACCTTC. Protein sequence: CASSVTPNYGYTF.

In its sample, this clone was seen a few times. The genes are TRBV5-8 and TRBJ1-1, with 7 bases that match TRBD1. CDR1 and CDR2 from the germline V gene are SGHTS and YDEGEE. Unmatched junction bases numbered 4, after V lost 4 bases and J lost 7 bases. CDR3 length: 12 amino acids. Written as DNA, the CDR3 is TGTGCCAGCAGCGCCGGGACAGATGAAGCTTTCTTT. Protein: CASSAGTDEAFF.

CDR3 in DNA: TGTGCCACCTCCTCCCAGGGCCCTTTGAAGTATGGCTACACCTTC. Translation: CATSSQGPLKYGYTF. The chain carries TRBV19 and TRBJ1-2; D is possibly TRBD1 (5 bases). This CDR3 contains 15 residues. CDR1 is LNHDA and CDR2 is SQIVND in the germline V gene (reference sequence). V lost 10 bases to trimming and J lost 5 bases, with 23 bases between them.

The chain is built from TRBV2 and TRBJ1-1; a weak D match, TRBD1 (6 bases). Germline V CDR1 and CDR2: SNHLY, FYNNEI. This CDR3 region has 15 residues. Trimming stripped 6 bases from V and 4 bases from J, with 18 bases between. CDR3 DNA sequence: TGTGCCAGCAGGGAGACAGGCGCACCCGCCACTGAAGCTTTCTTT. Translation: CASRETGAPATEAFF. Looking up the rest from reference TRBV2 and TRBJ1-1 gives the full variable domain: EPEVTQTPSHQVTQMGQEVILRCVPISNHLYFYWYRQILGQKVEFLVSFYNNEISEKSEIFDDQFSVERPDGSNFTLKIRSTKLEDSAMYFCASRETGAPATEAFFGQGTRLTVV.

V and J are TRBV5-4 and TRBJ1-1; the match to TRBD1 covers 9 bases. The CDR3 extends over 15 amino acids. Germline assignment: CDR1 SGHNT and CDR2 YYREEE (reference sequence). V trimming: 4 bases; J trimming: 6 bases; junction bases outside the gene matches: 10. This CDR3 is CASSKDRGGLSEAFF. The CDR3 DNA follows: TGTGCCAGCAGCAAGGACAGGGGAGGGTTGTCTGAAGCTTTCTTT.

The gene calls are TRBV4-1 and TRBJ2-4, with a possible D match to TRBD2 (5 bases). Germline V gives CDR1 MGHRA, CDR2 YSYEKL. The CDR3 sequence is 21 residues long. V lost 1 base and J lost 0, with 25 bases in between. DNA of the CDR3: TGCGCCAGCAGCCAAGTCGTGGGCGGTGGAGGTTCTCGGCGAGCCAAAAACATTCAGTACTTC. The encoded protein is CASSQVVGGGGSRRAKNIQYF.

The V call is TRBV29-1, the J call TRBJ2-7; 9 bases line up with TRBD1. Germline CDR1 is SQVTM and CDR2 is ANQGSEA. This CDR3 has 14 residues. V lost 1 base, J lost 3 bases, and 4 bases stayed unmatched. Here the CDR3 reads CSVEAADRGYEQYF. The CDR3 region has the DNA TGCAGCGTTGAAGCGGCGGACAGGGGCTACGAGCAGTACTTC.

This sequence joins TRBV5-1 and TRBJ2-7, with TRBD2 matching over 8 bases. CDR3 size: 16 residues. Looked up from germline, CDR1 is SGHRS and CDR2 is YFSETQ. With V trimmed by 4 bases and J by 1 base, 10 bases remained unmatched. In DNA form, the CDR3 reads TGCGCCAGCAGCCCATCGGGGGGGGACGGATCCTACGAGCAGTACTTC. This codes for CASSPSGGDGSYEQYF.

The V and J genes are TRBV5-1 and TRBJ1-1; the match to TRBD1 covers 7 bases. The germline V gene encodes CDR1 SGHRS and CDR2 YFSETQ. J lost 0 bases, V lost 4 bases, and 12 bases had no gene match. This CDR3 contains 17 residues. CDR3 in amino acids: CASSIWTGEVMNTEAFF. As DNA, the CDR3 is TGCGCCAGCAGCATCTGGACAGGCGAGGTCATGAACACTGAAGCTTTCTTT.

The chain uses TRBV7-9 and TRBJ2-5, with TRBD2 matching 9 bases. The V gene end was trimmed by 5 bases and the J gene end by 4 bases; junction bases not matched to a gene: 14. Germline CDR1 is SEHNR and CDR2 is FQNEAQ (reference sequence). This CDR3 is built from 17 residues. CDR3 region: CASSPPLERGARETQYF. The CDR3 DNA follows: TGTGCCAGCAGCCCACCACTCGAGCGGGGGGCGCGAGAGACCCAGTACTTC.

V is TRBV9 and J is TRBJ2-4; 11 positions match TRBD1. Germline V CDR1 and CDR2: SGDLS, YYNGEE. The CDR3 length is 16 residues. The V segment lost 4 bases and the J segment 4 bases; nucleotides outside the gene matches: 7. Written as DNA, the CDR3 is TGTGCCAGCAGCACCCCCGGGACAGGGGGAAAAAACATTCAGTACTTC. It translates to CASSTPGTGGKNIQYF. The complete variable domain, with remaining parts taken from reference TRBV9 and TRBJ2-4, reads DSGVTQTPKHLITATGQRVTLRCSPRSGDLSVYWYQQSLDQGLQFLIQYYNGEERAKGNILERFSAQQFPDLHSELNLSSLELGDSALYFCASSTPGTGGKNIQYFGAGTRLSVL.

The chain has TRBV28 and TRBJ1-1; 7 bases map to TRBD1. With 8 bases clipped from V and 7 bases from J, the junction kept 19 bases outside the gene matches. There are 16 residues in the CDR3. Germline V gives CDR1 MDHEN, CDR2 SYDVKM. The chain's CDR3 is CASPKRDSGEMSEAFF. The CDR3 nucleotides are TGTGCCAGCCCGAAACGGGACAGTGGGGAGATGAGTGAAGCTTTCTTT.

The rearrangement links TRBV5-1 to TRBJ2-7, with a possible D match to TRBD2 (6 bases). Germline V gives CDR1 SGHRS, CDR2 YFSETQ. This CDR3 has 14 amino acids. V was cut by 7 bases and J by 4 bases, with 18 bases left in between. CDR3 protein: CASSPGTGTYEQYF. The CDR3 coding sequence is TGCGCCAGCTCTCCCGGGACTGGAACGTACGAGCAGTACTTC. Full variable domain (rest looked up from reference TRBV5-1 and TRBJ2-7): KAGVTQTPRYLIKTRGQQVTLSCSPISGHRSVSWYQQTPGQGLQFLFEYFSETQRNKGNFPGRFSGRQFSNSRSEMNVSTLELGDSALYLCASSPGTGTYEQYFGPGTRLTVT.

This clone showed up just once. CDR3 DNA sequence: TGTGCCAGCAGGCCGCCGGGACAGGGCTACGAGCAGTACTTC. Amino acid sequence: CASRPPGQGYEQYF. V is TRBV6-5 and J is TRBJ2-7; 9 positions agree with TRBD1. V trimming: 6 bases; J trimming: 3 bases; junction bases outside the gene matches: 6. CDR1 is MNHEY, CDR2 SVGAGI, per germline. CDR3 size: 14 residues.

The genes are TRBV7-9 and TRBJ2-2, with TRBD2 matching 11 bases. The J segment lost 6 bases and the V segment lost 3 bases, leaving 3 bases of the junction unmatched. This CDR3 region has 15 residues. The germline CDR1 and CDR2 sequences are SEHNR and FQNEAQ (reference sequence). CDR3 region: CASSLTSGTAGELFF. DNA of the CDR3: TGTGCCAGCAGCTTGACTAGCGGGACTGCCGGGGAGCTGTTTTTT.

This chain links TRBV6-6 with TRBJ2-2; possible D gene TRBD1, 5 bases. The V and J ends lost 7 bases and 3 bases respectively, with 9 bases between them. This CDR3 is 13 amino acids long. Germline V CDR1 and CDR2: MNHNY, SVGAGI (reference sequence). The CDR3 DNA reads TGTGCCAGCACCCACAGGTACACCGGGGAGCTGTTTTTT. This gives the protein CASTHRYTGELFF.

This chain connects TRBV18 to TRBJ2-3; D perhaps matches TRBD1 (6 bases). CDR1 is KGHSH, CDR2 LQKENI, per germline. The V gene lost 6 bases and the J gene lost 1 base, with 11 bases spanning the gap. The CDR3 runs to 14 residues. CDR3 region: CASSSGHRTDTQYF. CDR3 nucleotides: TGTGCCAGCTCGTCGGGACACCGCACAGATACGCAGTATTTT. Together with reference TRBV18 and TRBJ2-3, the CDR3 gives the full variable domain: NAGVMQNPRHLVRRRGQEARLRCSPMKGHSHVYWYRQLPEEGLKFMVYLQKENIIDESGMPKERFSAEFPKEGPSILRIQQVVRGDSAAYFCASSSGHRTDTQYFGPGTRLTVL.

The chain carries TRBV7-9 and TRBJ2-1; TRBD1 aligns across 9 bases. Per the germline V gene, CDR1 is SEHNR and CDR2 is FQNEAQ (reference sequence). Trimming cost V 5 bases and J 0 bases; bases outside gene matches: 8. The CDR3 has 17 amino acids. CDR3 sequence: CASSGRDRGTSYNEQFF. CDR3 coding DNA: TGTGCCAGCAGCGGAAGAGACAGGGGGACCTCCTACAATGAGCAGTTCTTC. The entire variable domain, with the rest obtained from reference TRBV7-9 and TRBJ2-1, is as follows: DTGVSQNPRHKITKRGQNVTFRCDPISEHNRLYWYRQTLGQGPEFLTYFQNEAQLEKSRLLSDRFSAERPKGSFSTLEIQRTEQGDSAMYLCASSGRDRGTSYNEQFFGPGTRLTVL.

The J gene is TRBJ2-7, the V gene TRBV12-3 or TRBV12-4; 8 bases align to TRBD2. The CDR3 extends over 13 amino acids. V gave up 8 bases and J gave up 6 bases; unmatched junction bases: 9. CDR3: CASRRSGSIEQYF. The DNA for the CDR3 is TGTGCCAGCCGTCGGAGCGGGAGTATCGAGCAGTACTTC.

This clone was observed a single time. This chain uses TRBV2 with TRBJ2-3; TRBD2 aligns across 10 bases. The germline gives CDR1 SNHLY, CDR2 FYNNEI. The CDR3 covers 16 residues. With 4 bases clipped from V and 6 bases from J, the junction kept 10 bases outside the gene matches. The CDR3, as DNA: TGTGCCAGCAGTGTAAGTCTAGCGGGAGTTTCGGATACGCAGTATTTT. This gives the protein CASSVSLAGVSDTQYF.

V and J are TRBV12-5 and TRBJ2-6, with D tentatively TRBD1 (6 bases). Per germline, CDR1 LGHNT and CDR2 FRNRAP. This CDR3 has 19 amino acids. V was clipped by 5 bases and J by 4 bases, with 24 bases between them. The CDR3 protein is CASGLLQGRLSLGANVLTF. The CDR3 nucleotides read TGTGCTAGTGGTCTCCTCCAGGGGCGACTCTCCCTCGGGGCCAACGTCCTGACTTTC.

The chain's CDR3 is CASSFGTVQETQYF. The CDR3 DNA follows: TGTGCCAGCAGCTTCGGGACAGTCCAAGAGACCCAGTACTTC. V and J are TRBV5-4 and TRBJ2-5; 7 bases match TRBD1. This CDR3 region has 14 residues. The germline V gene encodes CDR1 SGHNT and CDR2 YYREEE (reference sequence). J gave up 1 base and V 2 bases, and 2 bases lay outside the gene matches.

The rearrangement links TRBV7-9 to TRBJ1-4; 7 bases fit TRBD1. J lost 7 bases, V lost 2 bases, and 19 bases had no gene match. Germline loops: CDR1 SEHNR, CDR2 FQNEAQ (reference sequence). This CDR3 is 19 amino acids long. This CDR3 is CASSLPRLGDDRDSEKLFF. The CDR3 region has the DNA TGTGCCAGCAGCTTACCCCGCCTCGGCGACGACAGGGACAGTGAAAAACTGTTTTTT.